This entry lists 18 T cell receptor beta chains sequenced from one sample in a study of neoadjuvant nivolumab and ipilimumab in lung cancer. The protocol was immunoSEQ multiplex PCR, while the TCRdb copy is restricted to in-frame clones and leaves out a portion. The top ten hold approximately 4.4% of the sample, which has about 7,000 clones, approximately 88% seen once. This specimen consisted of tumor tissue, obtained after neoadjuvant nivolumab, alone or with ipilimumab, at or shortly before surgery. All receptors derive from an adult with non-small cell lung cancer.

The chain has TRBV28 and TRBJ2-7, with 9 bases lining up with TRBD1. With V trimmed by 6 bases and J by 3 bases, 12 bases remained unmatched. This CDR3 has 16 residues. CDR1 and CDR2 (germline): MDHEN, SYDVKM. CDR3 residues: CASRPRDGTGRYEQYF. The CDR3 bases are TGTGCCAGCAGACCACGAGACGGGACAGGGCGCTACGAGCAGTACTTC.

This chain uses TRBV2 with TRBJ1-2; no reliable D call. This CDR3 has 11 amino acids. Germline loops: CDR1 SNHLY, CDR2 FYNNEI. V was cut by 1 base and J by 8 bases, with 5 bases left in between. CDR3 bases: TGTGCCAGCAGTGAAGAGGCCGGCTACACCTTC. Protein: CASSEEAGYTF.

CDR3 sequence (DNA): TGTGCCAGCAGCTTATCGATACAGGGGCCGCGGTCTGGAAACACCATATATTTT. It yields the protein CASSLSIQGPRSGNTIYF. V and J are TRBV7-8 and TRBJ1-3; 7 bases are shared with TRBD1. This CDR3 is built from 18 residues. The germline V gene encodes CDR1 SGHVS and CDR2 FQNEAQ. The V gene end was trimmed by 2 bases and the J gene end by 1 base; junction bases not matched to a gene: 11.

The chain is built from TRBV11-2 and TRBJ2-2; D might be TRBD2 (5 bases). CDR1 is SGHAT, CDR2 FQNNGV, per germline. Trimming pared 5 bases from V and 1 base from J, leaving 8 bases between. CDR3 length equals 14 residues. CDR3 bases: TGTGCCAGCAGCCGAGGGCTGAACACCGGGGAGCTGTTTTTT. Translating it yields CASSRGLNTGELFF. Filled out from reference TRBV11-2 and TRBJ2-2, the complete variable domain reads EAGVAQSPRYKIIEKRQSVAFWCNPISGHATLYWYQQILGQGPKLLIQFQNNGVVDDSQLPKDRFSAERLKGVDSTLKIQPAKLEDSAVYLCASSRGLNTGELFFGEGSRLTVL.

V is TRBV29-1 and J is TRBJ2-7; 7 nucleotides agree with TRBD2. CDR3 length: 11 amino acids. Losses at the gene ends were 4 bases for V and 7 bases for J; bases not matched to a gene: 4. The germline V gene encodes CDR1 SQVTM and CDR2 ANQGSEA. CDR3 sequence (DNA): TGCAGCGTTGGGGGAGCGGGGGAGCAGTACTTC. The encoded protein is CSVGGAGEQYF.

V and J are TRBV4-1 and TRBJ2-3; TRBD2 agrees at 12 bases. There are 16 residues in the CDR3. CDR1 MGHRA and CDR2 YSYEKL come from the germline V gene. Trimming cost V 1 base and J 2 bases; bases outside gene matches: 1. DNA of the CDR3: TGCGCCAGCAGCCAAGGGACTAGCGGGAACACAGATACGCAGTATTTT. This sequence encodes CASSQGTSGNTDTQYF.

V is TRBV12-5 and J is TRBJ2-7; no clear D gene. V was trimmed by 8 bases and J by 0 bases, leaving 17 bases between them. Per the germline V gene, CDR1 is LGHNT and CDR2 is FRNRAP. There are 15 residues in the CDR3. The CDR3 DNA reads TGTGCTAGTACGAAGGAGTCTTTCAGCTCCTACGAGCAGTACTTC. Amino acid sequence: CASTKESFSSYEQYF.

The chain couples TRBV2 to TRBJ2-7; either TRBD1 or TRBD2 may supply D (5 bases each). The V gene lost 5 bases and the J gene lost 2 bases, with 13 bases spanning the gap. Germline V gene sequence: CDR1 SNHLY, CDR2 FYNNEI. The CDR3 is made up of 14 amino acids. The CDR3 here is CASSSGTEAYEQYF. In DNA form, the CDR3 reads TGTGCCAGCAGTTCCGGGACGGAGGCCTACGAGCAGTACTTC.

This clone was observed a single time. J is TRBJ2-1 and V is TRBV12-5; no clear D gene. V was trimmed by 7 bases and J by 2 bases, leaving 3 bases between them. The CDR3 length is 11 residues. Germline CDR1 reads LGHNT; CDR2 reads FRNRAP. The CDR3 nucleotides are TGTGCTAGTGCCGCCTACAATGAGCAGTTCTTC. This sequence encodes CASAAYNEQFF.

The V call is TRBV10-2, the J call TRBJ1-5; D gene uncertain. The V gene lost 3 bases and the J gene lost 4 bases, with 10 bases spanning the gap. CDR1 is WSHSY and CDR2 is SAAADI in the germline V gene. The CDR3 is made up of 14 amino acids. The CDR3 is CASSDAPSNQPQHF. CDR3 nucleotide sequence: TGCGCCAGCAGTGACGCCCCTTCAAATCAGCCCCAGCATTTT.

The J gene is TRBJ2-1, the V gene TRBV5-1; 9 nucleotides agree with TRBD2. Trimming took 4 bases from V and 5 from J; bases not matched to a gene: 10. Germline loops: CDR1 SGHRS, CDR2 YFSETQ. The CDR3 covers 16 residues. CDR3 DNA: TGCGCCAGCAGCCTGAGTACTAGCGGGTTAAACAATGAGCAGTTCTTC. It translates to CASSLSTSGLNNEQFF.

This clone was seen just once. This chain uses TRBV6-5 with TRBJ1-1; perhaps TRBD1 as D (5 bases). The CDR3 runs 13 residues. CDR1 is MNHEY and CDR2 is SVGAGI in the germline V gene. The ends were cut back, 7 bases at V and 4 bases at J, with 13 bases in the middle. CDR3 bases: TGTGCCAGCACCGGGGGGTTTTCCACTGAAGCTTTCTTT. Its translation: CASTGGFSTEAFF.

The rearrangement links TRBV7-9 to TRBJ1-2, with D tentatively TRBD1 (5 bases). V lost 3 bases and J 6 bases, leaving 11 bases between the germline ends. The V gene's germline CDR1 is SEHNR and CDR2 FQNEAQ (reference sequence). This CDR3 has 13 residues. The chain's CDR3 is CASSFVGPDGYTF. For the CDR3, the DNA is TGTGCCAGCAGCTTCGTGGGGCCGGATGGCTACACCTTC.

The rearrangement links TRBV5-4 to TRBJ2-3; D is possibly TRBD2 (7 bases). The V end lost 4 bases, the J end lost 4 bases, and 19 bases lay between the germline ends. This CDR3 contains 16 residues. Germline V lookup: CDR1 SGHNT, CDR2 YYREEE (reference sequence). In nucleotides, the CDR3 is TGTGCCAGCAGCCCGGGAGGAGGGGGGGCGGCAGATACGCAGTATTTT. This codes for CASSPGGGGAADTQYF.

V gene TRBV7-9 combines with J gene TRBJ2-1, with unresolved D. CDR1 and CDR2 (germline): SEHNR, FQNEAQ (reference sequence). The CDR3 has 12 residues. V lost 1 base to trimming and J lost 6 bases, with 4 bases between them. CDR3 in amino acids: CASSLVGNEQFF. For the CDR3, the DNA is TGTGCCAGCAGCTTAGTAGGCAATGAGCAGTTCTTC.

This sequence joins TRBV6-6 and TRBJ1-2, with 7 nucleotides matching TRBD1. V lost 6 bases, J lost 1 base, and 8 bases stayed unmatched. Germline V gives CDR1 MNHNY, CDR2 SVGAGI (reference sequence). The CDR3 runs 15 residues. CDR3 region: CASSTGQTFNYGYTF. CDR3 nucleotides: TGTGCCAGCAGCACGGGACAGACTTTTAACTATGGCTACACCTTC.

CDR3 residues: CASSIDRGGNQPQHF. The CDR3 nucleotides read TGTGCCAGTAGTATAGATAGGGGGGGCAATCAGCCCCAGCATTTT. The chain has TRBV19 and TRBJ1-5, with D perhaps matching TRBD1 (6 bases). V gave up 0 bases and J gave up 2 bases, with 8 bases separating them. CDR3 size: 15 residues. Germline lookup yields CDR1 LNHDA and CDR2 SQIVND (reference sequence).

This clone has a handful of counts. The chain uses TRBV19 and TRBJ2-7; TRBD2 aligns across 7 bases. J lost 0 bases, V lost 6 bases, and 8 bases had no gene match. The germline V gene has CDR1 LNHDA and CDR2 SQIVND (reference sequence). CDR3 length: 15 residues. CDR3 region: CASSLTSSHSYEQYF. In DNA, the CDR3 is TGTGCCAGTAGCTTGACTAGCTCCCACTCCTACGAGCAGTACTTC.